This T cell receptor beta chain was documented in a study of T cell responses to AZD1222 COVID-19 vaccine. Study results and caveats: Donor demographics were predominantly white British with a female majority; clonal diversity may be underestimated. The study found Spike-specific TCR breadth and depth rose after two AZD1222 doses.

As for this clone: Antigen specificity is unknown.

Assay used: immunoSEQ multiplex PCR; TCRdb lists only in-frame clones, some missing. The profile covers roughly 120,000 clones, with 70% to 90% appearing a single time and approximately 4.2% taken by the ten largest. The CDR3 has 16 residues. Germline V gives CDR1 MNHEY, CDR2 SMNVEV (reference sequence). Trimming removed 6 bases from V and 9 bases from J, with 21 bases in between. The receptor comes from an adult in good health. This chain connects TRBV27 to TRBJ2-6, with D possibly TRBD1 on 5 matching bases. The material sequenced was peripheral blood, taken on day 0 of AZD1222 vaccination. The CDR3 loop reads CASSPRRAAQGNVLTF. The DNA of the CDR3 is TGTGCCAGCAGCCCGCGCAGGGCGGCCCAGGGCAACGTCCTGACTTTC.